These 31 T cell receptor beta chains were sequenced from one sample in a study of shared clonotypes between healthy human individuals. The table came from immunoSEQ multiplex PCR; TCRdb's copy has only in-frame clones and leaves some out. The table lists 500,000 to 550,000 clones, about 96% of them singletons. The specimen was naive CD4+ T cells sorted from blood. This sample's subset: CD45RA+ positively selected. These TCRs come from a woman in her thirties in good health.

This chain joins TRBV12-5 and TRBJ2-1; D remains unclear. In germline, CDR1 is LGHNT, CDR2 FRNRAP. This CDR3 spans 12 amino acids. Trimming took off 5 bases at V and 10 bases at J, with 12 bases between the two ends. The DNA of the CDR3 is TGTGCTAGTGGTCTGGCCGAGGTAGAGCAGTTCTTC. Amino acid sequence: CASGLAEVEQFF. The full variable domain, in which reference TRBV12-5 and TRBJ2-1 provide the parts outside the CDR3, is DARVTQTPRHKVTEMGQEVTMRCQPILGHNTVFWYRQTMMQGLELLAYFRNRAPLDDSGMPKDRFSAEMPDATLATLKIQPSEPRDSAVYFCASGLAEVEQFFGPGTRLTVL.

The CDR3 region has the DNA TGTGCCAGCAGCGGGGGACAGGGCGCCCACGAGCAGTACTTC. Its translation: CASSGGQGAHEQYF. The genes are TRBV5-4 and TRBJ2-7, with TRBD1 matching over 9 bases. V dropped 4 bases and J dropped 5; count of bases not matched to a gene: 7. The CDR3 contains 14 residues. Germline V CDR1 and CDR2: SGHNT, YYREEE (reference sequence).

The V and J genes are TRBV19 and TRBJ2-7, with 11 nucleotides matching TRBD1. The CDR3 spans 16 residues. The germline CDR1 and CDR2 sequences are LNHDA and SQIVND (reference sequence). With 4 bases clipped from V and 3 bases from J, the junction kept 8 bases outside the gene matches. The DNA for the CDR3 is TGTGCCAGTAGTAACCCCGGACAGGGGGCGAGCTACGAGCAGTACTTC. Translated, it gives CASSNPGQGASYEQYF.

The chain is built from TRBV28 and TRBJ1-1, with 7 bases lining up with TRBD1. V gave up 1 base and J gave up 5 bases; unmatched junction bases: 7. There are 15 residues in the CDR3. Germline values: CDR1 MDHEN, CDR2 SYDVKM. CDR3 amino acids: CASSLSTRGGTEAFF. CDR3 sequence (DNA): TGTGCCAGCAGTTTATCTACCAGGGGGGGGACTGAAGCTTTCTTT. The entire variable domain, with the rest obtained from reference TRBV28 and TRBJ1-1, is as follows: DVKVTQSSRYLVKRTGEKVFLECVQDMDHENMFWYRQDPGLGLRLIYFSYDVKMKEKGDIPEGYSVSREKKERFSLILESASTNQTSMYLCASSLSTRGGTEAFFGQGTRLTVV.

The chain employs TRBV7-2 and TRBJ2-3; TRBD2 agrees at 9 bases. J gave up 6 bases and V 5 bases, and 15 bases lay outside the gene matches. This CDR3 spans 17 amino acids. The germline V gene has CDR1 SGHTA and CDR2 FQGNSA. The CDR3 coding sequence is TGTGCCAGCAGCCCCGCCCGGGCTAGCGGGAAGAGGGATACGCAGTATTTT. Its translation is CASSPARASGKRDTQYF. Full variable domain (missing parts from reference TRBV7-2 and TRBJ2-3): GAGVSQSPSNKVTEKGKDVELRCDPISGHTALYWYRQSLGQGLEFLIYFQGNSAPDKSGLPSDRFSAERTGGSVSTLTIQRTQQEDSAVYLCASSPARASGKRDTQYFGPGTRLTVL.

The chain combines TRBV28 with TRBJ2-7; the match to TRBD1 covers 7 bases. The CDR3 extends over 12 amino acids. Germline V gene data show CDR1 as MDHEN and CDR2 as SYDVKM. The V and J ends lost 5 bases and 11 bases, in that order; junction bases with no gene match: 9. The CDR3 nucleotides read TGTGCCAGCAGTAAGACACTGACAGGGAAGTACTTC. Translation gives CASSKTLTGKYF.

J is TRBJ2-7 and V is TRBV7-2; D ambiguous. The CDR3 has 16 residues. CDR1 SGHTA and CDR2 FQGNSA come from the germline V gene. Between the trimmed V and J ends, which lost 1 base and 2 bases, there was a span of 15 bases. The CDR3 here is CASSLGAGIKTYEQYF. Here the CDR3 DNA reads TGTGCCAGCAGCTTAGGTGCTGGGATCAAGACCTACGAGCAGTACTTC.

The gene calls are TRBV29-1 and TRBJ2-7, with D possibly being TRBD1 or TRBD2 (5 bases each). CDR1 is SQVTM and CDR2 is ANQGSEA in the germline V gene. The CDR3 is 12 residues long. V was pared by 4 bases and J by 7 bases, with 14 bases between. The CDR3 protein is CSVAGQSWEQYF. In DNA, the CDR3 is TGCAGCGTTGCGGGGCAGTCGTGGGAGCAGTACTTC.

CDR3 sequence reads: CASSRDRGRETQYF. CDR3 bases: TGTGCCAGCAGCCGGGACAGGGGGCGAGAGACCCAGTACTTC. The rearrangement links TRBV7-2 to TRBJ2-5, with 12 positions matching TRBD1. Germline-derived CDR1 and CDR2 are SGHTA and FQGNSA. The CDR3 is 14 residues long. V was clipped by 5 bases and J by 4 bases; unmatched bases: 2.

The chain has TRBV5-1 and TRBJ1-4; no clear D gene. Per germline, CDR1 SGHRS and CDR2 YFSETQ. The CDR3 totals 15 residues. The V gene lost 0 bases and the J gene lost 4 bases, with 10 bases spanning the gap. The DNA for the CDR3 is TGCGCCAGCAGCTTGGACCGGCTTAGTAATGAAAAACTGTTTTTT. Translating gives CASSLDRLSNEKLFF. Variable domain in full (rest from reference TRBV5-1 and TRBJ1-4): KAGVTQTPRYLIKTRGQQVTLSCSPISGHRSVSWYQQTPGQGLQFLFEYFSETQRNKGNFPGRFSGRQFSNSRSEMNVSTLELGDSALYLCASSLDRLSNEKLFFGSGTQLSVL.

Here the CDR3 reads CASTRIGEAFF. CDR3 nucleotides: TGTGCCAGTACCCGGATTGGTGAAGCTTTCTTT. The chain couples TRBV19 to TRBJ1-1; D ambiguous. The germline gives CDR1 LNHDA, CDR2 SQIVND (reference sequence). This CDR3 contains 11 residues. The V end was cut by 7 bases, the J end by 7 bases, with 10 bases between.

The chain is built from TRBV15 and TRBJ2-7, with no clear D. Trimming pared 5 bases from V and 6 bases from J, leaving 17 bases between. This CDR3 comprises 14 residues. Germline V CDR1 and CDR2: LNHNV, YYDKDF (reference sequence). CDR3: CATSPQPAAGEQYF. For the CDR3, the DNA is TGTGCCACCAGCCCCCAACCCGCGGCTGGCGAGCAGTACTTC.

This chain joins TRBV30 and TRBJ1-1; D gene ambiguous. The CDR3 extends over 11 amino acids. Germline lookup yields CDR1 GTSNPN and CDR2 SVGIG (reference sequence). With 0 bases removed from V and 9 bases from J, the gap between germline ends came to 8 bases. This CDR3 is CAWSVRSQAFF. CDR3 nucleotides: TGTGCCTGGAGTGTACGGAGTCAAGCTTTCTTT.

The gene calls are TRBV2 and TRBJ2-7; 8 bases align to TRBD1. The ends lost 10 bases at V and 2 bases at J; junction bases unmatched: 7. The CDR3 runs 13 residues. Germline CDR1 is SNHLY and CDR2 is FYNNEI. For the CDR3, the DNA is TGTGCCACCAACAGGGGGTCTGCCTACGAGCAGTACTTC. Translating it yields CATNRGSAYEQYF.

The J gene is TRBJ2-2, the V gene TRBV27; possible D gene TRBD2, 5 bases. V lost 2 bases to trimming and J lost 5 bases, with 15 bases between them. CDR1 MNHEY and CDR2 SMNVEV come from the germline V gene (reference sequence). The CDR3 has 16 amino acids. CDR3 DNA sequence: TGTGCCAGCAGTTTAATTCCGGGCGCGGGTACCGGGGAGCTGTTTTTT. Its translation is CASSLIPGAGTGELFF.

This chain links TRBV7-2 with TRBJ1-6; D unclear. Between the trimmed V and J ends, which lost 4 bases and 6 bases, there was a span of 10 bases. This CDR3 region has 14 residues. The germline V gene has CDR1 SGHTA and CDR2 FQGNSA. CDR3 nucleotides: TGTGCCAGCAGCTACCGGGAACTTAATTCACCCCTCCACTTT. Amino acid sequence: CASSYRELNSPLHF.

The V and J genes are TRBV5-1 and TRBJ2-3, with a weak D call TRBD2 (6 bases). V lost 3 bases to trimming and J lost 4 bases, with 18 bases between them. The CDR3 covers 16 residues. The germline V gene has CDR1 SGHRS and CDR2 YFSETQ. Here the CDR3 reads CASSSFRRERSDTQYF. The CDR3, as DNA: TGCGCCAGCAGCTCTTTTAGGCGGGAAAGGTCAGATACGCAGTATTTT.

J is TRBJ1-1 and V is TRBV18; D may be TRBD1 (5 bases). V lost 6 bases and J 1 base, leaving 9 bases between the germline ends. CDR3 length: 13 amino acids. Germline V lookup: CDR1 KGHSH, CDR2 LQKENI. In DNA form, the CDR3 reads TGTGCCAGCTCGCAGACAGCGAACACTGAAGCTTTCTTT. It yields the protein CASSQTANTEAFF.

About this clone: The same CDR3 arises from other DNA sequences in this sample as well. The rearrangement links TRBV2 to TRBJ2-1; the D gene is possibly TRBD2 (5 bases). V lost 8 bases and J lost 0, with 11 bases in between. The germline V gene has CDR1 SNHLY and CDR2 FYNNEI. The CDR3 spans 14 residues. The CDR3 coding sequence is TGTGCCAGCGGTGGTGGGAGCTCCTACAATGAGCAGTTCTTC. Protein sequence: CASGGGSSYNEQFF.

This clone was observed once. The rearrangement uses TRBV27 and TRBJ2-3; 13 nucleotides line up with TRBD2. Trimming removed 4 bases from V and 4 bases from J; junction bases left unmatched: 5. This CDR3 is 16 amino acids long. Germline CDR1 is MNHEY and CDR2 is SMNVEV (reference sequence). The CDR3 DNA reads as TGTGCCAGCAGTTCGCTACTAGCGGGAGGGCCAGATACGCAGTATTTT. Its protein product is CASSSLLAGGPDTQYF.

This sequence joins TRBV28 and TRBJ2-7; TRBD2 matches 9 bases. This CDR3 spans 16 amino acids. V gave up 5 bases and J gave up 0 bases; unmatched junction bases: 8. Germline V gene lookup returns CDR1 MDHEN and CDR2 SYDVKM. CDR3 sequence: CASSLGGSGGSYEQYF. The CDR3 nucleotides are TGTGCCAGCAGTCTTGGTGGTAGCGGGGGCTCCTACGAGCAGTACTTC.

The V and J genes are TRBV11-2 and TRBJ1-4; TRBD1 agrees at 7 bases. Losses at the gene ends were 5 bases for V and 0 bases for J; bases not matched to a gene: 6. The CDR3 extends over 16 amino acids. Germline lookup yields CDR1 SGHAT and CDR2 FQNNGV. CDR3 sequence reads: CASSPDRAATNEKLFF. The CDR3 DNA is TGTGCCAGCAGCCCCGACAGGGCTGCAACTAATGAAAAACTGTTTTTT.

The V and J genes are TRBV29-1 and TRBJ2-1; unclear D gene. Germline V gene lookup returns CDR1 SQVTM and CDR2 ANQGSEA. The CDR3 extends over 10 amino acids. The CDR3 is CRPGKTEQFF. The CDR3, as DNA: TGCAGACCGGGCAAAACTGAGCAGTTCTTC.

The sample holds a few counts of this clone. The CDR3 protein is CAWRGLADYEQYF. The CDR3 DNA sequence: TGTGCCTGGAGGGGACTAGCGGACTACGAGCAGTACTTC. J is TRBJ2-7 and V is TRBV30, with 11 bases lining up with TRBD2. Germline V lookup: CDR1 GTSNPN, CDR2 SVGIG (reference sequence). V gave up 3 bases and J gave up 3 bases; unmatched junction bases: 1. This CDR3 region has 13 residues. Full variable domain (missing parts from reference TRBV30 and TRBJ2-7): SQTIHQWPATLVQPVGSPLSLECTVEGTSNPNLYWYRQAAGRGLQLLFYSVGIGQISSEVPQNLSASRPQDRQFILSSKKLLLSDSGFYLCAWRGLADYEQYFGPGTRLTVT.

This clone was found once. DNA of the CDR3: TGTGCCAGTAGTACAACACACAGGGGAGGCCAGCCCCAGCATTTT. Translation gives CASSTTHRGGQPQHF. The J gene is TRBJ1-5, the V gene TRBV19, with 7 nucleotides matching TRBD1. Germline V gene lookup returns CDR1 LNHDA and CDR2 SQIVND (reference sequence). The CDR3 extends over 15 amino acids. The V segment lost 4 bases and the J segment 7 bases; nucleotides outside the gene matches: 10.

The chain carries TRBV6-5 and TRBJ2-7; 8 bases line up with TRBD2. V trimming: 8 bases; J trimming: 6 bases; junction bases outside the gene matches: 15. CDR1 is MNHEY, CDR2 SVGAGI, per germline. The CDR3 contains 15 residues. CDR3 DNA sequence: TGTGCCAGCCACAAAGGGGCGGCGGGAGGATTCGAGCAGTACTTC. This translates into CASHKGAAGGFEQYF.

The rearrangement joins TRBV5-5 to TRBJ2-5; D is unclear. In germline, CDR1 is SGHKS, CDR2 YYEKEE (reference sequence). The CDR3 totals 14 residues. Trimming left V 2 bases short and J 2 bases short, with 10 bases between. The CDR3 here is CASSFLQGQETQYF. CDR3 sequence (DNA): TGTGCCAGCAGCTTTCTGCAAGGACAAGAGACCCAGTACTTC.

The chain carries TRBV5-1 and TRBJ2-2; maybe TRBD1 (6 bases). This CDR3 has 14 amino acids. Trimming shortened V by 1 base and J by 7 bases, and 11 bases separated the two germline ends. Germline loops: CDR1 SGHRS, CDR2 YFSETQ. This chain's CDR3 is CASSLQGMSGELFF. CDR3 sequence (DNA): TGCGCCAGCAGCTTGCAGGGGATGAGCGGGGAGCTGTTTTTT.

The chain links TRBV16 to TRBJ1-2; the match to TRBD1 covers 8 bases. This CDR3 is built from 14 residues. Trimming removed 6 bases from V and 8 bases from J; junction bases left unmatched: 11. Per the germline V gene, CDR1 is KGHSY and CDR2 is FQNENV. CDR3 bases: TGTGCCAGCAGTCCGTCAGGACAGGGTCGCGGCTACACCTTC. Protein: CASSPSGQGRGYTF.

V is TRBV5-1 and J is TRBJ2-7; 12 bases match TRBD2. The CDR3 covers 15 residues. With V trimmed by 2 bases and J by 7 bases, 7 bases remained unmatched. Germline V gives CDR1 SGHRS, CDR2 YFSETQ. CDR3 in DNA: TGCGCCAGCAGCTTAAGACTAGCGGGAGTTCGGGAGCAGTACTTC. Translating it yields CASSLRLAGVREQYF.

V and J are TRBV29-1 and TRBJ2-5; the D is unclear. Germline values: CDR1 SQVTM, CDR2 ANQGSEA. The CDR3 covers 12 residues. Trimming left V 0 bases short and J 9 bases short, with 11 bases between. The CDR3 DNA follows: TGCAGCGTTGAAGATCAAGATCTGGCCCAGTACTTC. The encoded protein is CSVEDQDLAQYF.